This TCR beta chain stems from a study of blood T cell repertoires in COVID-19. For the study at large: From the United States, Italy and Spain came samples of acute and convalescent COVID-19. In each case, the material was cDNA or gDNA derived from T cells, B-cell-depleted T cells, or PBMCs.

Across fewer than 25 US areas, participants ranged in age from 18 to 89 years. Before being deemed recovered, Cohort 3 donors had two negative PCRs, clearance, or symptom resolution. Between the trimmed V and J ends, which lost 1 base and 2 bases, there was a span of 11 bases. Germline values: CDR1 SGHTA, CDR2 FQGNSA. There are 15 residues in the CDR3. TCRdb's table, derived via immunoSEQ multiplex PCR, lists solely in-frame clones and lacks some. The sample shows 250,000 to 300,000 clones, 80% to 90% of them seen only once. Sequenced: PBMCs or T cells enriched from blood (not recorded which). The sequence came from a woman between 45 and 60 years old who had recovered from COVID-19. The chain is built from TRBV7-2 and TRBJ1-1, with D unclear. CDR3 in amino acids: CASSLVPGLNTEAFF. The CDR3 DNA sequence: TGTGCCAGCAGCTTAGTCCCAGGATTAAACACTGAAGCTTTCTTT.